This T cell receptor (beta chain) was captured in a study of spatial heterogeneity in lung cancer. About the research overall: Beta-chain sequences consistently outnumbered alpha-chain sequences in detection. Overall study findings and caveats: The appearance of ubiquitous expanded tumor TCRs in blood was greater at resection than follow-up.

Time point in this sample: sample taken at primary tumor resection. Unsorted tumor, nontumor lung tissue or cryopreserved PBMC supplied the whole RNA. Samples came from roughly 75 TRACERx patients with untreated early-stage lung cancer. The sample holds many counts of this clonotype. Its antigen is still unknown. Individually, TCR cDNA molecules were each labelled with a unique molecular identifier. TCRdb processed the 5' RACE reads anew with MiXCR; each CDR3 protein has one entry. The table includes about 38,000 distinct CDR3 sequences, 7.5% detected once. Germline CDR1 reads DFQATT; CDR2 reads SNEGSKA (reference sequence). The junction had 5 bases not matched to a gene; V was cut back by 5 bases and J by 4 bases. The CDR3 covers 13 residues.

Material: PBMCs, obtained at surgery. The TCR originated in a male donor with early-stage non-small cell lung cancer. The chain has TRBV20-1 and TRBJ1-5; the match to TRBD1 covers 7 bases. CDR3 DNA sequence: TGCAGTGCTCCGGGACAGCTGAATCAGCCCCAGCATTTT. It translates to CSAPGQLNQPQHF.